The rows below give T cell receptor beta chains drawn from one sample of a study of T cell repertoires in aging, cancer and after chemotherapy. TCRdb independently ran MiXCR on the multiplex PCR reads; one entry per CDR3 protein. The table has about 3,100 distinct CDR3 sequences, 35% seen once. Sample: blood. The receptors originated from a human donor with a solid tumor. Each CDR3 is given with its conserved first and last residue. Each record gives: D gene, V gene, J gene, clone size, CDR3 protein, CDR3 DNA. The D gene is left open where the match is weak. Clone size is stated in some rows and not others, as once, few, many or a class when expanded.

-,TRBV19,TRBJ1-2,few,CASSNDKTRRYTF,TGTGCCAGTAGCAATGACAAGACGAGGCGGTACACCTTC
-,TRBV6-2/TRBV6-3,TRBJ1-2,-,CASRRGNQNYGYTF,TGTGCCAGCAGACGGGGGAACCAAAACTATGGCTACACCTTC
-,TRBV10-3,TRBJ2-2,few,CATQVAGELFF,TGTGCCACCCAAGTCGCCGGGGAGCTGTTTTTT
-,TRBV6-5,TRBJ2-7,large,CASSYSRRGYEQYF,TGTGCCAGCAGTTACTCCCGGCGCGGCTACGAGCAGTACTTC
TRBD1,TRBV15,TRBJ2-2,-,CATSRGADRGTGELFF,TGTGCCACCAGCAGGGGGGCCGACAGGGGCACCGGGGAGCTGTTTTTT
TRBD1,TRBV6-4,TRBJ2-7,few,CASSPNGQGGYEQYF,TGTGCCAGCAGTCCTAATGGACAGGGGGGATACGAGCAGTACTTC
TRBD2,TRBV10-3,TRBJ2-3,-,CAISGGASGYTDTQYF,TGTGCCATCAGTGGGGGGGCTAGCGGGTACACAGATACGCAGTATTTT
TRBD2,TRBV29-1,TRBJ2-3,large,CSVVRSGGLSDRQYF,TGCAGCGTTGTCCGTAGCGGGGGGCTATCCGATAGGCAGTATTTT
TRBD2,TRBV12-3/TRBV12-4,TRBJ2-7,-,CASSLSFSGGAGEQYF,TGTGCCAGCAGTTTATCCTTTAGCGGGGGGGCGGGCGAGCAGTACTTC
-,TRBV6-2/TRBV6-3,TRBJ1-1,-,CASSWLATMNTEAFF,TGTGCCAGCAGTTGGCTTGCGACCATGAACACTGAAGCTTTCTTT
-,TRBV19,TRBJ2-7,few,CASRGTGRTYEQYF,TGTGCCAGTAGAGGAACAGGTCGGACCTACGAGCAGTACTTC
-,TRBV29-1,TRBJ2-3,large,CSVEPGSTDTQYF,TGCAGCGTTGAGCCAGGGAGCACAGATACGCAGTATTTT
-,TRBV20-1,TRBJ2-3,once,CSATGSTDTQYF,TGCAGTGCTACAGGGTCCACAGATACGCAGTATTTT
-,TRBV6-5,TRBJ1-4,-,CASTSGGFSEKLFF,TGTGCCAGCACCTCAGGTGGTTTCAGCGAAAAACTGTTTTTT
TRBD1,TRBV19,TRBJ1-1,-,CASSPRDRVRFFF,TGTGCCAGTAGTCCCCGGGACAGGGTTAGGTTCTTCTTT
-,TRBV6-5,TRBJ1-1,few,CASSYRGRGTEAFF,TGTGCCAGCAGTTACAGGGGTCGGGGCACTGAAGCTTTCTTT
TRBD2,TRBV12-3/TRBV12-4,TRBJ2-1,-,CASSLALASSSYNEQFF,TGTGCCAGCAGTTTAGCACTAGCGAGCAGCTCCTACAATGAGCAGTTCTTC
-,TRBV5-6,TRBJ2-4,-,CASRNQGTKNIQYF,TGTGCCAGCAGAAACCAGGGGACCAAAAACATTCAGTACTTC
-,TRBV10-3,TRBJ2-2,few,CATGHQKLFF,TGTGCCACCGGACATCAGAAGCTGTTTTTT
TRBD1,TRBV20-1,TRBJ1-5,few,CSASVDRGHWDQPQHF,TGCAGTGCTAGCGTGGACAGGGGGCATTGGGATCAGCCCCAGCATTTT
TRBD1,TRBV27,TRBJ2-7,-,CASSRDRSAYEHYF,TGTGCCAGCAGTCGGGACAGGTCAGCCTACGAGCATTACTTC
TRBD1,TRBV27,TRBJ2-7,-,CASSTGAREQYF,TGTGCCAGCAGCACAGGGGCGCGCGAGCAGTACTTC
-,TRBV18,TRBJ1-6,-,CASSRNSNSPLHF,TGTGCCAGCTCACGGAACTCCAATTCACCCCTCCACTTT
TRBD1,TRBV18,TRBJ2-7,few,CASSPFEGQGYEQYF,TGTGCCAGCTCACCATTCGAAGGACAGGGCTACGAGCAGTACTTC
TRBD2,TRBV4-3,TRBJ2-3,-,CASSQETSGGAGTQYF,TGTGCCAGCAGCCAGGAGACTAGCGGGGGGGCCGGTACGCAGTATTTT
-,TRBV6-2/TRBV6-3,TRBJ1-2,few,CASSGDIGSYPNYGYTF,TGTGCCAGCAGTGGCGACATTGGCAGCTATCCTAACTATGGCTACACCTTC
-,TRBV6-2/TRBV6-3,TRBJ1-1,few,CASSSLVTPEAFF,TGTGCCAGCAGCTCCCTCGTCACGCCTGAAGCTTTCTTT
-,TRBV18,TRBJ1-1,-,CASSPPRPGDNTEAFF,TGTGCCAGCTCACCTCCACGACCAGGCGATAACACTGAAGCTTTCTTT
TRBD1,TRBV29-1,TRBJ1-1,medium-sized,CSVAGGGTEAFF,TGCAGCGTTGCAGGGGGTGGAACTGAAGCTTTCTTT
TRBD1,TRBV5-6,TRBJ2-2,few,CASSLTGDTGELFF,TGTGCCAGCAGCTTGACAGGGGACACCGGGGAGCTGTTTTTT
TRBD2,TRBV7-2,TRBJ2-1,-,CASSLGTSGGHNEQFF,TGTGCCAGCAGCTTAGGTACTAGCGGGGGACACAATGAGCAGTTCTTC
TRBD2,TRBV5-4,TRBJ2-1,-,CASSDPGGTYNKQFF,TGTGCCAGCAGCGACCCGGGGGGGACCTACAATAAGCAGTTCTTC
-,TRBV11-2,TRBJ1-2,few,CASSDYWSGNYGYTF,TGTGCCAGCAGCGACTACTGGTCAGGGAACTATGGCTACACCTTC
TRBD1,TRBV6-5,TRBJ2-7,-,CASSKDRGYEQYF,TGTGCCAGCAGCAAAGACAGGGGCTACGAGCAGTACTTC
-,TRBV5-6,TRBJ2-1,few,CASSLGQYNEQFF,TGTGCCAGCAGCTTGGGGCAGTACAATGAGCAGTTCTTC
TRBD1,TRBV20-1,TRBJ1-2,-,CSAPTGTNYGGYTF,TGCAGTGCGCCGACAGGGACCAACTATGGTGGCTACACCTTC
-,TRBV5-6,TRBJ1-5,-,CASSLGTFGQRSNQPQHF,TGTGCCAGCAGCTTGGGGACCTTTGGACAGAGAAGCAATCAGCCCCAGCATTTT
-,TRBV7-9,TRBJ2-5,-,CASRQNQETQYF,TGTGCCAGCAGACAAAATCAAGAGACCCAGTACTTC
-,TRBV10-3,TRBJ1-1,-,CASEGQVNTEAFF,TGTGCCTCCGAGGGGCAGGTGAACACTGAAGCTTTCTTT
TRBD2,TRBV7-2,TRBJ2-1,once,CASSLSNWGLAGAQGYNEQFF,TGTGCCAGCAGCTTAAGCAATTGGGGACTAGCGGGGGCCCAGGGATACAATGAGCAGTTCTTC
TRBD1,TRBV7-3,TRBJ1-6,-,CASSTTGGRSPLHF,TGTGCCAGCAGCACGACAGGGGGCAGATCACCCCTCCACTTT
-,TRBV6-2/TRBV6-3,TRBJ1-5,-,CASRDDGGGQPQHF,TGTGCCAGCAGGGACGACGGAGGCGGGCAGCCCCAGCATTTT
TRBD2,TRBV6-5,TRBJ2-6,large,CATLAGGAGANVLTF,TGTGCCACCTTAGCGGGAGGGGCTGGGGCCAACGTCCTGACTTTC
TRBD1,TRBV20-1,TRBJ1-6,-,CSARDGQGLDF,TGCAGTGCTAGAGATGGACAGGGGCTCGACTTT
-,TRBV12-3/TRBV12-4,TRBJ2-7,few,CASSPYPGLQYF,TGTGCCAGCAGTCCCTATCCGGGACTGCAGTACTTC
TRBD1,TRBV6-5,TRBJ1-3,-,CASSFGRLTGARNTIYF,TGTGCCAGCAGTTTCGGGCGATTGACAGGGGCGAGAAACACCATATATTTT